This T cell receptor beta chain is from a study of shared clonotypes between healthy human individuals. The V and J ends lost 2 bases and 4 bases, in that order; junction bases with no gene match: 3. Germline CDR1 reads KGHSH; CDR2 reads LQKENI. The CDR3 extends over 16 amino acids. Study observations and caveats: How much donors shared clonotypes was expected to be affected by sequencing depth. Larger richness was generally estimated for naive than memory subsets.

Clones were read by immunoSEQ multiplex PCR, and TCRdb kept only the in-frame ones, dropping some. The table records about 980,000 clones, around three quarters of them present only once. Donors, without exception, were Caucasian adults residing in Nashville, Tennessee. Worth noting for this clone: Antigen: not known.

The specimen sequenced was memory CD4+ T cells sorted from blood. The subset denotes: CD45RA-negative fraction. The chain couples TRBV18 to TRBJ2-1; the match to TRBD2 covers 12 bases. The TCR comes from a man in his late teens or twenties in good health. The CDR3 DNA is TGTGCCAGCTCACCATCTCTAGCGGGAGGGTACAATGAGCAGTTCTTC. Translating gives CASSPSLAGGYNEQFF.